This TCR beta chain was obtained from a study of blood T cells in healthy people across ages. The length of the CDR3 is 16 residues. V lost 4 bases to trimming and J lost 6 bases, with 22 bases between them. Per germline, CDR1 SGHRS and CDR2 YFSETQ. This clonotype was detected many times. Its target is not known. Study results and caveats: A greater number of naive CD4+ cells and higher diversity distinguished long-lived donors from aged donors.

The use of a sample-barcoded 5' primer and a J-beta primer mix characterized a second PCR of roughly 6 to 11 cycles. TCRdb fed the 5' RACE reads into MiXCR, producing one record per CDR3 protein. The sample shows fewer than 1 million distinct CDR3 sequences, more than 40% of them seen only once. The draw of peripheral blood yielded roughly 10 milliliters from each donor. The sample taken for sequencing was blood. The origin of this receptor is a man aged 55 to 70 in good health. The J gene is TRBJ1-2, the V gene TRBV5-1, with D perhaps TRBD1 (5 bases). CDR3 coding DNA: TGCGCCAGCAGCATAGTTAACATGGGACTCAGAGATGGCTACACCTTC. Its protein product is CASSIVNMGLRDGYTF.